This T cell receptor beta chain was captured by sequencing in a study of OX40 agonist ivuxolimab in advanced cancers. With regard to the full study: The costimulatory receptor OX40 (CD134) was targeted by ivuxolimab, a fully human IgG2 agonistic monoclonal antibody. Intravenous ivuxolimab was administered to patients every 2 weeks at six dose levels: 0.01, 0.1, 0.3, 1.5, 3 and 10 mg/kg. Among the approximately 50 dose-escalation patients, about 20 had hepatocellular carcinoma, roughly 15 melanoma, 9 renal cell carcinoma and 9 head and neck cancer. A male proportion of 82.7% and a mean age of 60 years, ranging from roughly 23 to 90, were recorded for the dose-escalation cohort. Prior anti-PD-1, anti-PD-L1 or anti-CTLA-4 therapy was permitted, and checkpoint inhibitors had been received by less than 45% of dose-escalation patients. Partial responses occurred in three dose-escalation patients, of whom one had hepatocellular carcinoma and two had cutaneous melanoma. Peripheral TCRbeta sequencing was intended to test whether TCR sequence diversity was altered and clonal T-cell expansion was caused by ivuxolimab. The monotherapy dose-escalation portion (N ≈ 52 patients) of the phase I ivuxolimab trial is reported in the paper. Broader findings and caveats from the paper: In partial responders in the 0.1-3.0 mg/kg groups, normalized peripheral clonal expansion was found to be among the lowest, especially among CD8+ T cells. At doses of 0.1 to 3.0 mg/kg, clonal expansion of both CD4+ and CD8+ T cells in blood was seen between baseline and week 6. After ivuxolimab, more expanded clones were found on average in CD8+ T cells than in CD4+ T cells. The antigen specificity of the peripheral T cells that underwent clonal expansion was not determined. Low levels of normalized T-cell clonal expansion were also shown by some nonresponding patients.

Patients with a history of autoimmune disease or receiving systemic immunosuppression were excluded from the trial. Peripheral blood for TCR sequencing was drawn from every dose cohort at baseline, at cycle 4 day 1 and at cycle 7 day 1. The samples were drawn from a first-in-human, open-label, multicenter phase I dose-escalation trial of ivuxolimab. Adults with locally advanced or metastatic head and neck squamous cell, hepatocellular, melanoma or renal cell carcinoma were enrolled in the trial. Before TCR sequencing, CD4+ T cells and CD8+ T cells from peripheral blood were sorted into separate populations. To sequence the TCRbeta CDR3 region, genomic DNA was isolated from the sorted cells. TCRbeta CDR3 regions were sequenced using the immunoSEQ Assay. TCRdb retrieved this table from immuneACCESS and kept in-frame rearrangements only. Not all clones are present; in checked studies, unresolved V genes account for under half, and no reason is known for the remainder. The sample yields 50,000 to 70,000 clones; around 91% were counted once. About 13% of the sample is taken by the ten largest.

This clone was observed a few times. The clone's antigen remains unknown. There are no base qualities to consult, and no much larger clone falls within one base. From V the trimming removes 10 bases and from J it removes 3 bases, while the gene matches leave 6 bases of the junction unaccounted for. The germline V gene gives CDR1 as SGDLS and CDR2 as YYNGEE. Including the terminal cysteine and phenylalanine, the CDR3 comprises 13 residues. Just the 39-base CDR3 DNA is kept, in frame starting at base 1. Recombination connected TRBV9 to TRBJ1-2, with 10 junctional bases fitting TRBD1. The receptor was derived from an adult with an advanced solid tumor such as melanoma, head and neck, liver or kidney cancer. The sequencing here drew on CD4+ or CD8+ T cells sorted from blood, taken in a trial of the OX40 agonist ivuxolimab. The CDR3 is CASEGQGYYGYTF. The bases are TGTGCCTCAGAGGGACAGGGGTACTATGGCTACACCTTC.